A single sample gave rise to the 4 T cell receptor beta chains below, sequenced in a study of Tregs in tolerant kidney transplant recipients. Only in-frame clones appear in the TCRdb table, and some are missing; sequencing was by immunoSEQ multiplex PCR. The table includes approximately 93,000 clones, over 85% detected once. Sample: CD4+ T cells from blood, taken before the transplant. Receptors originate from a human donor who received a combined kidney and bone marrow transplant.

The V call is TRBV6-4, the J call TRBJ2-2; D remains ambiguous. The ends were cut back, 4 bases at V and 0 bases at J, with 6 bases in the middle. This CDR3 contains 14 residues. The germline V gene has CDR1 MRHNA and CDR2 SNTAGT. CDR3 coding DNA: TGTGCCAGCAGTGTACTCCCGAACACCGGGGAGCTGTTTTTT. Amino acid sequence: CASSVLPNTGELFF.

The V call is TRBV9, the J call TRBJ1-2, with D possibly being TRBD1 (5 bases). Germline lookup yields CDR1 SGDLS and CDR2 YYNGEE. V lost 4 bases and J lost 6, with 25 bases in between. This CDR3 region has 17 residues. The CDR3 loop reads CASSPWGRVRTRDGYTF. CDR3 nucleotide sequence: TGTGCCAGCAGCCCCTGGGGCAGGGTCAGGACCCGTGATGGCTACACCTTC.

The gene calls are TRBV7-2 and TRBJ1-2; tentative D call: TRBD1 (5 bases). The V gene lost 5 bases and the J gene lost 7 bases, with 26 bases spanning the gap. This CDR3 is 17 amino acids long. Per germline, CDR1 SGHTA and CDR2 FQGNSA. The CDR3 reads CASSRASGDGSLGGYTF. The CDR3 region has the DNA TGTGCCAGCAGCCGAGCATCGGGGGACGGGTCGTTGGGTGGCTACACCTTC.

This clone was counted once. The CDR3 spells CASSGSIGQNTEAFF. DNA for the CDR3: TGTGCCAGCAGTGGATCAATCGGACAGAACACTGAAGCTTTCTTT. The chain is built from TRBV25-1 and TRBJ1-1, with D perhaps matching TRBD1 (5 bases). The CDR3 length is 15 residues. The V and J ends lost 4 bases and 1 base respectively, with 13 bases between them. The germline CDR1 and CDR2 sequences are MGHDK and SYGVNS.